This TCR beta chain was recorded in a study of CD8+ T cells in alopecia areata. RNA extraction was followed by reverse transcription into cDNA, which acted as the sequencing template. The repertoire was sequenced with immunoSEQ multiplex PCR; TCRdb's copy has only in-frame clones and lacks some. This table has about 150,000 clones, 55% appearing once. Input material: CD4+ T cells sorted from blood. This clonotype was sampled from a human donor in good health.

CDR3 bases: TGTGCCAGCAGTTCCGACACCGCCCAGCATTTT. The encoded protein is CASSSDTAQHF. The genes are TRBV28 and TRBJ1-5; D gene unclear. Germline V gene lookup returns CDR1 MDHEN and CDR2 SYDVKM. This CDR3 region has 11 residues. Trimming left V 4 bases short and J 11 bases short, with 9 bases between.